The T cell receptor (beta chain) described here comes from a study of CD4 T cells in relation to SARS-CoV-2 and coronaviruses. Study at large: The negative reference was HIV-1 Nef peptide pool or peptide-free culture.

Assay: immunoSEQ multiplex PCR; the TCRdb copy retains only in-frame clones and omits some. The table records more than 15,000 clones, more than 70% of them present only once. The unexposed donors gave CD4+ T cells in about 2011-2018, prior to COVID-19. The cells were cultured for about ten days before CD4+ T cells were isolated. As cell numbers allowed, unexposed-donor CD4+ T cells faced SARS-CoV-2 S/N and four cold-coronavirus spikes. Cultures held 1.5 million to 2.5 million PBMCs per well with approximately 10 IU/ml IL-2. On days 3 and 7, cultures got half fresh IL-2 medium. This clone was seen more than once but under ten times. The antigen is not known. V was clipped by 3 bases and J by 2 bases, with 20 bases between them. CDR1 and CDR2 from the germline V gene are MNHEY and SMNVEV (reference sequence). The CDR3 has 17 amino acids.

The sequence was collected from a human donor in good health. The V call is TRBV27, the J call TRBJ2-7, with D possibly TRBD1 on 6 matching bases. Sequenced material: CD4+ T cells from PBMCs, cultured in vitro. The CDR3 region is CASSFFLSGTQAYEQYF. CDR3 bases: TGTGCCAGCAGTTTCTTCCTTTCCGGGACACAGGCCTACGAGCAGTACTTC.